This T cell receptor (beta chain) was found in a study of cytomegalovirus exposure and HLA in healthy donors. Vbeta (60) and Jbeta (13) primers were used in the PCR. Profiling relied on immunoSEQ multiplex PCR, and the TCRdb table lists in-frame clones only, not all of them. The sample has 90,000 to 110,000 clones, around 70% seen once; the top ten hold 3.2%. Germline lookup yields CDR1 MGHDK and CDR2 SYGVNS. The CDR3 extends over 15 amino acids. General study results and limits: A later analysis showed HLA-associated TCR beta chains outstripping equally common others in clonal expansion.

In regard to this clone: Its antigen is unknown. Its ends do not fully match the called genes, so a read error is possible.

The TCR comes from a man aged 30 to 39 in good health and CMV-seronegative. The sequenced sample was PBMCs. This chain joins TRBV25-1 and TRBJ2-4; D might be TRBD1 (6 bases). The CDR3, as DNA: TGTGCCAGCAGTCAATGGACAGATAGCAAAAACAGTCAGTACTTC. Amino acids: CASSQWTDSKNSQYF.